The clone carrying this TCR beta chain was observed a handful of times. Its cognate antigen is unknown. Germline CDR1 reads ENHRY; CDR2 reads SYGVKD. V lost 4 bases and J lost 8, with 9 bases in between. This CDR3 is built from 12 residues. This sample was taken from a study of blood T cells in healthy people across ages. Across the study: T cells yielded about one barcoded beta molecule per two cells through template switching.

Notes on the study in general: With age, beta diversity per million T cells declined roughly linearly, significantly by approximately 40.

Together with a sample-barcoded 5' primer, a J-beta primer mix was included in a second PCR lasting roughly 6 to 12 cycles. Each CDR3 protein is one row after TCRdb ran MiXCR on the 5' RACE reads. The sample lists 650,000 to 1,000,000 distinct CDR3 sequences, roughly 34% occurring once. This TCR came from a man between 18 and 29 years old in good health. V is TRBV10-3 and J is TRBJ1-5; D is unresolved. Sequences were obtained from blood. The CDR3 DNA reads TGTGCCATCAGTGGGATGCATGAGCCCCAGCATTTT. It is translated as CAISGMHEPQHF.